The entry below gives a single T cell receptor beta chain sequence along with its context. The sample belongs to a study of CD8 T cells in Susac syndrome. The V gene's germline CDR1 is SGDLS and CDR2 YYNGEE. V trimming: 3 bases; J trimming: 0 bases; junction bases outside the gene matches: 19. The CDR3 consists of 22 residues. Reverse transcription used roughly 0.45 to 1 ug RNA and random hexamers. TCRdb passed the immunoSEQ multiplex PCR reads through MiXCR, listing each CDR3 protein once. The repertoire consists of roughly 2,500 distinct CDR3 sequences, with roughly 65% occurring once and the leading ten covering about a tenth. It was CD27 and CD45RA staining that defined memory subsets for TEMRA sorting.

This chain links TRBV9 with TRBJ2-6; TRBD1 matches 9 bases. Material: CD8+ TEMRA cells from PBMCs. As to subset: FACS-sorted terminally differentiated effector memory CD8+ T cells re-expressing CD45RA (CD8+ TEMRA). This clonotype was sampled from a human donor with Susac syndrome. CDR3 residues: CASSDPPPFTGGESSGANVLTF. In DNA form, the CDR3 reads TGTGCCAGCAGCGATCCCCCCCCTTTTACAGGGGGCGAAAGCTCTGGGGCCAACGTCCTGACTTTC.